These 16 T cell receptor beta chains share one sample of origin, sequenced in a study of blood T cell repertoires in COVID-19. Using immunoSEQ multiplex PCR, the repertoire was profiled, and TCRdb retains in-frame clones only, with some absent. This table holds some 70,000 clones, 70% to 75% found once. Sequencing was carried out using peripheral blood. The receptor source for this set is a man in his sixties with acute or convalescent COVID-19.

The CDR3 DNA is TGTGCCAGCAGTCCCCGCCCGTGGGACAGGCTCTTAAATGAGCAGTTCTTC. Translated: CASSPRPWDRLLNEQFF. The chain links TRBV28 to TRBJ2-1, with TRBD1 identical over 8 bases. This CDR3 comprises 17 residues. The germline CDR1 and CDR2 sequences are MDHEN and SYDVKM. Trimming cost V 5 bases and J 7 bases; bases outside gene matches: 16.

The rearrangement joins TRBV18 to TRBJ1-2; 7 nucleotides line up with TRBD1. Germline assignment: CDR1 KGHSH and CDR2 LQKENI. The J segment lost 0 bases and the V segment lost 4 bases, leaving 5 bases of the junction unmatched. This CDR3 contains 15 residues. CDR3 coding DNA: TGTGCCAGCTCACAACGACAGGGAGCTAACTATGGCTACACCTTC. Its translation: CASSQRQGANYGYTF.

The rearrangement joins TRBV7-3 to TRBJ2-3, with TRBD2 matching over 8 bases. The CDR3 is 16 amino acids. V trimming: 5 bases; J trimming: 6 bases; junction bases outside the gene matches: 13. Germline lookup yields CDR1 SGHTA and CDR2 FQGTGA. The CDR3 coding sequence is TGTGCCAGCAGCCCAAGGGCTAGCGGGTGGGGGGATACGCAGTATTTT. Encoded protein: CASSPRASGWGDTQYF.

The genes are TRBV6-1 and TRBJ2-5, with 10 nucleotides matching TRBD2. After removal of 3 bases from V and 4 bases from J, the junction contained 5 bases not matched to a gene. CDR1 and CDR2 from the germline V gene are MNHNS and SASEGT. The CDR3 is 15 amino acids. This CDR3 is CASSDLAGVGETQYF. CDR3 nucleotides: TGTGCCAGCAGTGATCTAGCGGGGGTGGGAGAGACCCAGTACTTC.

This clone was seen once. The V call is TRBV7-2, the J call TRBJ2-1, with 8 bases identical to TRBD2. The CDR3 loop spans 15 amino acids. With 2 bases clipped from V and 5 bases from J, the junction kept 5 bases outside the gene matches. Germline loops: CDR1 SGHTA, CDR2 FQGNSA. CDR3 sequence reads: CASSLQAGGDNEQFF. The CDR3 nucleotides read TGTGCCAGCAGCTTACAGGCGGGGGGCGACAATGAGCAGTTCTTC.

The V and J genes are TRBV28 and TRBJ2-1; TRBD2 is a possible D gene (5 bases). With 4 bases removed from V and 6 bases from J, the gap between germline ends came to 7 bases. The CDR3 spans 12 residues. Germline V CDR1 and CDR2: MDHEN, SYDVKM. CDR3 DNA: TGTGCCAGCAGTTCCGGACTCAATGAGCAGTTCTTC. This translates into CASSSGLNEQFF.

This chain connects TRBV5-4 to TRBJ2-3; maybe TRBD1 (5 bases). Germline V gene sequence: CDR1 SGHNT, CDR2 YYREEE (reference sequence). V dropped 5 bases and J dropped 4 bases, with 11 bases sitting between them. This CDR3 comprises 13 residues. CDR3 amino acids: CASRPQGADTQYF. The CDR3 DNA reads TGTGCCAGCAGGCCCCAGGGTGCAGATACGCAGTATTTT.

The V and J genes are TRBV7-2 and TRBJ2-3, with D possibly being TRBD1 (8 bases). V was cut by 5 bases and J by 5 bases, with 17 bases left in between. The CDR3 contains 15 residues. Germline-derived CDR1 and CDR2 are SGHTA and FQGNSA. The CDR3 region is CASSITGGGRDTQYF. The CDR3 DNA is TGTGCCAGCAGCATCACAGGGGGGGGTAGAGATACGCAGTATTTT.

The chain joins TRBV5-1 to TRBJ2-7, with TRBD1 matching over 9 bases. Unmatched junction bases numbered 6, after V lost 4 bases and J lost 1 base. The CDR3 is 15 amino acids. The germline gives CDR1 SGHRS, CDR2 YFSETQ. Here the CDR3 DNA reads TGCGCCAGCAGCCCCGACGGACAGGGGTCCTACGAGCAGTACTTC. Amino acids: CASSPDGQGSYEQYF.

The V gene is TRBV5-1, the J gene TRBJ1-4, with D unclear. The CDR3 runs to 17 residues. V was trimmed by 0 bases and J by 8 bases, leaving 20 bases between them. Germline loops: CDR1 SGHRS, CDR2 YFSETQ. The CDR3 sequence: CASSLAKQGVAREKLFF. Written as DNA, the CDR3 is TGCGCCAGCAGCTTGGCCAAACAAGGCGTCGCGAGGGAAAAACTGTTTTTT.

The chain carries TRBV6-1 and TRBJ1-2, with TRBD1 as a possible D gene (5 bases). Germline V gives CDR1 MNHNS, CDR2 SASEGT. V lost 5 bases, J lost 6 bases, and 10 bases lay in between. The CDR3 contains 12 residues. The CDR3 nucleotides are TGTGCCAGCAGTCCCCGGGGGGATGGCTACACCTTC. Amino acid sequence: CASSPRGDGYTF.

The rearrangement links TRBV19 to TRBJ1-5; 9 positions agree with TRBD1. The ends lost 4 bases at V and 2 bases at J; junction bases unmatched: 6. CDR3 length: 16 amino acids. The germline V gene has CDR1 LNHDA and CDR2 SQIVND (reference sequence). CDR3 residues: CASSKRQGDGNQPQHF. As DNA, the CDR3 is TGTGCCAGTAGTAAACGACAGGGGGATGGCAATCAGCCCCAGCATTTT.

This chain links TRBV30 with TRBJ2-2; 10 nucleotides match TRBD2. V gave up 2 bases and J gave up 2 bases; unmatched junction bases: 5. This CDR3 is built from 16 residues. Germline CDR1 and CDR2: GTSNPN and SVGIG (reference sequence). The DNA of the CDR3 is TGTGCCTGGAGTCGTCTAGCGGGGGCTAACACCGGGGAGCTGTTTTTT. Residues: CAWSRLAGANTGELFF. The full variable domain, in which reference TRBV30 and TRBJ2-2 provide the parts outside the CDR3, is SQTIHQWPATLVQPVGSPLSLECTVEGTSNPNLYWYRQAAGRGLQLLFYSVGIGQISSEVPQNLSASRPQDRQFILSSKKLLLSDSGFYLCAWSRLAGANTGELFFGEGSRLTVL.

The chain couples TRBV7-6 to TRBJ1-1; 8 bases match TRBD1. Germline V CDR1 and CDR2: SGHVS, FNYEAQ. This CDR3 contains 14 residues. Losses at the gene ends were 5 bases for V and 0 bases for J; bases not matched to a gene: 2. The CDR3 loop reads CASSGTGLNTEAFF. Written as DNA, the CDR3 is TGTGCCAGCAGCGGGACAGGATTGAACACTGAAGCTTTCTTT.

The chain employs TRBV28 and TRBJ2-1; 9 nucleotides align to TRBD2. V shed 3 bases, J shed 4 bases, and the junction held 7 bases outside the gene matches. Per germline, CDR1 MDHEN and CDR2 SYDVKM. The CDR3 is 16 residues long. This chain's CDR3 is CASSFVLTSGYNEQFF. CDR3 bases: TGTGCCAGCAGTTTCGTTCTGACTAGCGGTTACAATGAGCAGTTCTTC. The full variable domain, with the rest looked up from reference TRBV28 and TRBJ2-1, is DVKVTQSSRYLVKRTGEKVFLECVQDMDHENMFWYRQDPGLGLRLIYFSYDVKMKEKGDIPEGYSVSREKKERFSLILESASTNQTSMYLCASSFVLTSGYNEQFFGPGTRLTVL.

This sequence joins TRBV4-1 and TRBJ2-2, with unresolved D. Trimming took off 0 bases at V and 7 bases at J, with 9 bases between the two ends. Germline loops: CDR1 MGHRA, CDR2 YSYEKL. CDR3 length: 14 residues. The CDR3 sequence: CASSQDRQVGELFF. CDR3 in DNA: TGCGCCAGCAGCCAAGATAGGCAGGTCGGGGAGCTGTTTTTT.